This TCR beta chain was retrieved from a study of blood T cell repertoires in COVID-19. Libraries were prepared by immunoSEQ multiplex PCR; TCRdb keeps only in-frame clonotypes and omits some of them. The sample contains approximately 500,000 clones, around 89% of which appear only once. Germline lookup yields CDR1 SGHNT and CDR2 YENEEA. The CDR3 contains 14 residues. V was shortened by 5 bases and J by 8 bases, with 18 bases between the two germline ends. Donors of Cohort 3 who recovered were those that had two negative PCRs, clearance, or symptom resolution. Sequences were obtained from PBMCs or T cells enriched from blood (not recorded which). The TCR originated in a woman aged 35 to 49 who had recovered from COVID-19. The chain carries TRBV11-3 and TRBJ1-2; D is uncertain. The DNA for the CDR3 is TGTGCCAGCAGCCCCGGTGGGAGTGGCGGGGGCTACACCTTC. Translation: CASSPGGSGGGYTF.